The clone carrying this T cell receptor (beta chain) was found a few times. The antigen is undetermined. The sample belongs to a study of T-cell memory formation after mild COVID-19. Across the whole study: TCR clusters showed largely donor specificity.

TCR alpha and TCR beta cDNA libraries with sample barcodes and UMIs came from 5'RACE using constant-segment primers. TCRdb itself ran the 5' RACE reads through MiXCR, one entry per CDR3 protein. There are 150,000 to 200,000 distinct CDR3 sequences in the sample; 13% to 15% occur only once, and 14% lies in the top ten. Study conclusions and caveats: The finding that pre-infection memory included some responding clones suggested that cross-reactive memory joined.

V lost 10 bases and J 2 bases, leaving 7 bases between the germline ends. The CDR3 sequence is 11 residues long. CDR1 and CDR2 (germline): MNHEY, SMNVEV (reference sequence). This TCR derives from an adult woman who had mild COVID-19 (a few samples of this study predate the infection). Cell type and time point are not known. The chain carries TRBV27 and TRBJ2-3; D remains unclear. Material: PBMCs or a T cell subset sorted from them (not recorded which). CDR3: CATLLTDTQYF. Written as DNA, the CDR3 is TGTGCCACCCTGCTCACAGATACGCAGTATTTT.